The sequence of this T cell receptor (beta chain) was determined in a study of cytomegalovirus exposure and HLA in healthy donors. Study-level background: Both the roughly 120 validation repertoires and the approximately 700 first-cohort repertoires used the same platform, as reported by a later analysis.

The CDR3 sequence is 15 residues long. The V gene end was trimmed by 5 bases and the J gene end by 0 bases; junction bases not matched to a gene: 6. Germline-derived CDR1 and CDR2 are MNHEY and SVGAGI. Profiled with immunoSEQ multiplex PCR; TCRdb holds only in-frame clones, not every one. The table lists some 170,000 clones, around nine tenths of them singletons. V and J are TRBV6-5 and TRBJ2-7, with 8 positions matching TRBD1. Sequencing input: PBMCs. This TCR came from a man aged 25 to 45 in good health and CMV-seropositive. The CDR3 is CASSTPGQVSYEQYF. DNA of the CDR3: TGTGCCAGCAGTACGCCGGGACAGGTCTCCTACGAGCAGTACTTC.